This T cell receptor beta chain was documented in a study of long-term antiretroviral therapy in people with HIV. Study-level points and caveats: Even long-term ART left TRB diversity below transplant donor controls, despite gains.

With respect to this clone: Its antigen is unknown.

Assay version v3.0 of immunoSEQ was used, and it was run at survey level. Sequencing used immunoSEQ multiplex PCR; TCRdb keeps in-frame clones, though not all of them. The table lists approximately 12,000 clones, roughly three quarters of them singletons. V was shortened by 1 base and J by 3 bases, with 9 bases between the two germline ends. CDR1 is LNHDA and CDR2 is SQIVND in the germline V gene (reference sequence). The CDR3 covers 14 residues. The sequence was obtained from a woman aged 40-49 years with HIV. The sequencing used unsorted PBMCs, collected 0.8 years before starting antiretroviral therapy. This sequence joins TRBV19 and TRBJ1-1; D possibly corresponds to TRBD1 (6 bases). The CDR3, as DNA: TGTGCCAGTAGTATAGTACAGGGTGACACTGAAGCTTTCTTT. Translated: CASSIVQGDTEAFF.